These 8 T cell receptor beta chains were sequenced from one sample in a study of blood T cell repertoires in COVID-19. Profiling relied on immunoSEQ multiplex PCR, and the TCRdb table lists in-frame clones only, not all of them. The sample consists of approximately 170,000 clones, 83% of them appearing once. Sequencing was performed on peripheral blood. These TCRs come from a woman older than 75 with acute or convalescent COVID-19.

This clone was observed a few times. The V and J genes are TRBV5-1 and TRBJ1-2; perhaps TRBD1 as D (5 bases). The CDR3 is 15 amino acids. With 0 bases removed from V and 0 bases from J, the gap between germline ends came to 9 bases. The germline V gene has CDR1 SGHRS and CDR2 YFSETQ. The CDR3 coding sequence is TGCGCCAGCAGCTTGGTGCCAGGGACTAACTATGGCTACACCTTC. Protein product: CASSLVPGTNYGYTF.

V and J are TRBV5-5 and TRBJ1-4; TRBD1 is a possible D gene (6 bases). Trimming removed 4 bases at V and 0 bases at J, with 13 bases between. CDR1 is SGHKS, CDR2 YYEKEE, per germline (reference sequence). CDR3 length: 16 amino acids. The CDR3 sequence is CASSDRLRATNEKLFF. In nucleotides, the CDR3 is TGTGCCAGCAGCGACAGGTTGAGGGCAACTAATGAAAAACTGTTTTTT.

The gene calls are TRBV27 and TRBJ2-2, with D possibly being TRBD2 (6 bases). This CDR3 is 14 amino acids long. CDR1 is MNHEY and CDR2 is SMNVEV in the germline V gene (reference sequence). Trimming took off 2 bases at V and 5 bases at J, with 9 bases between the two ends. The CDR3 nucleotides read TGTGCCAGCAGTTTAGGGGGGTGGACCGGGGAGCTGTTTTTT. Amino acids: CASSLGGWTGELFF.

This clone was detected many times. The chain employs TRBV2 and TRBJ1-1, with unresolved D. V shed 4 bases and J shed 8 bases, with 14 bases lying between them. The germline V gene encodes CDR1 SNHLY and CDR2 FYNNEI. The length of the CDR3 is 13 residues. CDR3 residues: CASSVSGLNEAFF. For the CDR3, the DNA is TGTGCCAGCAGTGTTTCTGGACTGAACGAAGCTTTCTTT.

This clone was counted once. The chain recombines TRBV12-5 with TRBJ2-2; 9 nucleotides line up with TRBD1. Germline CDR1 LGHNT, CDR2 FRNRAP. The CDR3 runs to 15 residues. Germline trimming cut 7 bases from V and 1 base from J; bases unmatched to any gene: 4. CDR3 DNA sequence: TGTGCTAGTGCTCGGGGACAGGGGAACACCGGGGAGCTGTTTTTT. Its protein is CASARGQGNTGELFF.

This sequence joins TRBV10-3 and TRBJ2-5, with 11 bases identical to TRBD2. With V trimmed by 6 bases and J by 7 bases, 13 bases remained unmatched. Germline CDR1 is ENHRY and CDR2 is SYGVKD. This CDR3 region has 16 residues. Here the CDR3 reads CAIRDSGTSGPGTQYF. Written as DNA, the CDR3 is TGTGCCATCAGGGACTCCGGGACTAGCGGTCCTGGGACCCAGTACTTC.

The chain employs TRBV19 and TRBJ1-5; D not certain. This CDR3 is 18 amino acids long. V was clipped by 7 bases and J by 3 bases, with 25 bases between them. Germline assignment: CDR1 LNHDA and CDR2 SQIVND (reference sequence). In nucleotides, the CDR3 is TGTGCCAGTACCCCCAACTTAGGGAGGGCAGGACTCAATCAGCCCCAGCATTTT. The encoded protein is CASTPNLGRAGLNQPQHF.

CDR3 sequence (DNA): TGTGCCACCAAGTTAGAGTACGCAGATACGCAGTATTTT. Its protein is CATKLEYADTQYF. The chain couples TRBV15 to TRBJ2-3; D gene uncertain. The germline CDR1 and CDR2 sequences are LNHNV and YYDKDF (reference sequence). Trimming shortened V by 7 bases and J by 4 bases, and 12 bases separated the two germline ends. The CDR3 runs to 13 residues.